This is a list of T cell receptor beta chains from one sample in a study of OX40 agonist ivuxolimab in advanced cancers. Repertoires were generated with immunoSEQ multiplex PCR, while TCRdb's copy carries only in-frame clones and drops some. The sample has fewer than 100,000 clones, 80% to 90% seen once. Sequenced material: CD4+ or CD8+ T cells sorted from blood, taken in a trial of the OX40 agonist ivuxolimab. Source of these receptors: an adult with an advanced solid tumor such as melanoma, head and neck, liver or kidney cancer. Each CDR3 is given with its conserved first and last residue. D genes are given only for firm matches. Not all rows give a size; the values are once, few, many and, for expanded clones, a class.

V gene	D gene	clone size	J gene	CDR3 DNA	CDR3 protein
TRBV19	TRBD1	NA	TRBJ1-1	TGTGCCAGTAGTATCCGGCGGACAGGGGGCGGATGGTACTCTGAAGCTTTCTTT	CASSIRRTGGGWYSEAFF
TRBV11-2	NA	NA	TRBJ1-1	TGTGCCAGCAGCTTCGGGGGGTTTCTGGGAGCTTTCTTT	CASSFGGFLGAFF
TRBV2	NA	NA	TRBJ1-2	TGTGCCAGCAGTGCCGGGACGAGCTATGGCTACACCTTC	CASSAGTSYGYTF
TRBV18	NA	NA	TRBJ2-7	TGTGCCAGCTCACCCAGCTCCTACGAGCAGTACTTC	CASSPSSYEQYF
TRBV4-2	NA	NA	TRBJ2-3	TGTGCCAGCAGCCAAGATGGGGGCTCGCAGTATTTT	CASSQDGGSQYF
TRBV6-5	NA	NA	TRBJ2-1	TGTGCCAGCAGTCGAGATTGGCATGAGCAGTTCTTC	CASSRDWHEQFF
TRBV10-3	NA	NA	TRBJ1-1	TGTGCCACACATCGGACACCGAACACTGAAGCTTTCTTT	CATHRTPNTEAFF
TRBV7-2	TRBD1	once	TRBJ1-2	TGTGCCAGCAGCCCCGGACAGGGGTACGGCTACACCTTC	CASSPGQGYGYTF
TRBV5-1	TRBD1	NA	TRBJ1-4	TGCGCCAGCAGCGCCCAGCAGGGGGTCCGCACTAATGAAAAACTGTTTTTT	CASSAQQGVRTNEKLFF
TRBV29-1	NA	NA	TRBJ2-3	TGCAGCGTTGATCTACTAGCTGGCGCCACGCAGTATTTT	CSVDLLAGATQYF
TRBV5-1	TRBD1	NA	TRBJ1-4	TGCGCCAGCAGCTCCGGGGACAGGCCCTCGTCGAATGAAAAACTGTTTTTT	CASSSGDRPSSNEKLFF
TRBV7-2	NA	once	TRBJ2-1	TGTGCCAGCAGCGCGGGATCCGGGGTCAATGAGCAGTTCTTC	CASSAGSGVNEQFF
TRBV30	NA	NA	TRBJ1-1	TGTGCCTGGAGTGTACAGAGGGACACTGAAGCTTTCTTT	CAWSVQRDTEAFF
TRBV7-3	NA	NA	TRBJ2-7	TGTGCCAGCAGCTCTGAAGGGGGGACAGCTTACGAGCAGTACTTC	CASSSEGGTAYEQYF
TRBV30	NA	NA	TRBJ1-3	TGTGCCTCCCAGGGTAGCTCTGGAAACACCATATATTTT	CASQGSSGNTIYF
TRBV7-2	TRBD1	NA	TRBJ1-4	TGTGCCAGCAGCTTAGCCCGGACAGGGTTGGGTGAAAAACTGTTTTTT	CASSLARTGLGEKLFF
TRBV6-5	NA	NA	TRBJ2-7	TGTGCCAGCAGCCGCGGTGACGAGCAGTACTTC	CASSRGDEQYF
TRBV15	NA	NA	TRBJ1-2	TGTGCCACCAGCAGAGATCAGGGCAGGGGAGTCTATGGCTACACCTTC	CATSRDQGRGVYGYTF
TRBV7-2	NA	NA	TRBJ2-5	TGTGCCAGCAGCCGGGGGGGCTCGCCAGGGGGCTGGATGGAGACCCAGTACTTC	CASSRGGSPGGWMETQYF
TRBV11-2	NA	NA	TRBJ1-5	TGTGCCAGCAGCTTAGAACGCGGACTGCATCAACCCCAGCATTTT	CASSLERGLHQPQHF
TRBV12-5	NA	NA	TRBJ2-7	TGTGCTAGTACAACCCACCGGGGCCTTCGTCGGTTGAGCGAGCAGTACTTC	CASTTHRGLRRLSEQYF
TRBV10-3	NA	NA	TRBJ2-1	TGTGCCATCAGGGGGGCCTACAATGAGCAGTTCTTC	CAIRGAYNEQFF
TRBV12-5	NA	NA	TRBJ1-1	TGTGCTAGTGGTTTAACAGGGAGGACTGAAGCTTTCTTT	CASGLTGRTEAFF
TRBV4-3	TRBD1	NA	TRBJ2-3	TGCGCCAGCAGCCAAGACAGGGGGCGAGGAGATACGCAGTATTTT	CASSQDRGRGDTQYF
TRBV19	TRBD1	NA	TRBJ2-5	TGTGCCAGTAGTATAGGGACAGGCGGGGAGACCCAGTACTTC	CASSIGTGGETQYF
TRBV7-9	NA	NA	TRBJ1-3	TGTGCCAGCAGCCGACCGACGGGTGGAAACACCATATATTTT	CASSRPTGGNTIYF
TRBV7-9	TRBD1	NA	TRBJ2-2	TGTGCCACCGGACAGGAAACGAACACCGGGGAGCTGTTTTTT	CATGQETNTGELFF
TRBV19	NA	NA	TRBJ1-1	TGTGCCAGTACACGGCAGAAGGACACTGAAGCTTTCTTT	CASTRQKDTEAFF
TRBV19	TRBD1	NA	TRBJ2-5	TGTGCCAGTAGTATAGGAGGGGGACAGCAAGAGACCCAGTACTTC	CASSIGGGQQETQYF
TRBV30	NA	NA	TRBJ2-3	TGTGCCTGGAGTCGGGGGTTCGGGACCGGTTCAGATACGCAGTATTTT	CAWSRGFGTGSDTQYF
TRBV6-1	TRBD1	NA	TRBJ2-3	TGTGCCAGCCTGACAGGGATGTTTGGCACAGATACGCAGTATTTT	CASLTGMFGTDTQYF
TRBV9	NA	NA	TRBJ2-7	TGTGCCAGCAGCCCGCGGACCGCGTCCTACGAGCAGTACTTC	CASSPRTASYEQYF
TRBV30	NA	NA	TRBJ2-3	TGTGCCTGGAGACCCAAGGGGGGAGCGATGGGTCCAGATACGCAGTATTTT	CAWRPKGGAMGPDTQYF
TRBV25-1	NA	NA	TRBJ2-2	TGTGCCAGCAGTCACCCAGGGGTGGGCACCGGGGAGCTGTTTTTT	CASSHPGVGTGELFF
TRBV11-2	NA	NA	TRBJ1-3	TGTGCCAGCAGCTTGGGTACCGTCCTTGCTGGAAACACCATATATTTT	CASSLGTVLAGNTIYF
TRBV6-1	NA	NA	TRBJ1-2	TGTGCCAGCAGTGAAATCCCCAGGGCTTTAACTGGCGGCTACACCTTC	CASSEIPRALTGGYTF
TRBV7-2	TRBD2	NA	TRBJ2-7	TGTGCCAGCAGATGGGCTAGCGGGGGGGCCTCCTACGAGCAGTACTTC	CASRWASGGASYEQYF
TRBV11-1	TRBD2	NA	TRBJ2-1	TGTGCCAGCAGCCCGTCTATGACTAGCGCAATAAGCTCCTACAATGAGCAGTTCTTC	CASSPSMTSAISSYNEQFF
TRBV30	NA	NA	TRBJ2-7	TGTGCCTGGAGGCAGGGCAGCCCCTACGAGCAGTACTTC	CAWRQGSPYEQYF
TRBV5-4	NA	NA	TRBJ2-1	TGTGCCAGCAGCTTGGTCCAGCCGCGAGAGCAGTTCTTC	CASSLVQPREQFF
TRBV4-1	NA	NA	TRBJ2-1	TGCGCCAGCAGCTCTCCAGGGACCAGGGATAACAATGAGCAGTTCTTC	CASSSPGTRDNNEQFF
TRBV28	NA	NA	TRBJ1-6	TGTGCCAGTAATGGGACCCCGAGGGGAGGTAATTCACCCCTCCACTTT	CASNGTPRGGNSPLHF
TRBV19	NA	NA	TRBJ2-6	TGTGCCAGTAGTCCACGGTCGAGGGCTGGGGCCAACGTCCTGACTTTC	CASSPRSRAGANVLTF